This paragraph covers one TCR beta chain sequence. The antigen remains unidentified. There are 13 residues in the CDR3. Germline V gene sequence: CDR1 MNHEY, CDR2 SMNVEV (reference sequence). V shed 6 bases, J shed 4 bases, and the junction held 4 bases outside the gene matches. The record originates from a study of CD4+ T cells in melanoma. General study findings and limits: CD8+ T cell, macrophage and B cell function reportedly correlated with neoantigen-specific CD4+ T cells. In melanoma, neoantigen-specific CD4+ T cells reportedly differed in differentiation state.

Produced via immunoSEQ multiplex PCR; TCRdb's table is partial and in-frame only. The sample has 6,600 or so clones; around 62% are singletons. The specimen was cells from a culture (not recorded whether cultured in vitro). The clonotype comes from a human donor with melanoma. This chain links TRBV27 with TRBJ1-1; 8 bases line up with TRBD1. The CDR3 loop is CASSRTGFTEAFF. The DNA of the CDR3 is TGTGCCAGCAGCAGGACAGGGTTCACTGAAGCTTTCTTT.